One T cell receptor (beta chain) is described in this entry. Other DNA variants within this sample encode the same CDR3. Some clones are missing from TCRdb's copy, which holds only in-frame ones; the method was immunoSEQ multiplex PCR. The top ten clones hold about 16% of a sample with 60,000 to 65,000 clones, roughly 84% of them seen once. The data derive from a study of blood T cell repertoires in COVID-19. The source of this sequence is a man aged 55 to 70 with COVID-19, enrolled during active disease. Sequenced sample: peripheral blood.

CDR3 DNA sequence: TGCGCCAGCAGCTTGGGAGGAAGCAATCAGCCCCAGCATTTT. It specifies CASSLGGSNQPQHF. V gene TRBV5-1 combines with J gene TRBJ1-5; D unclear. Trimming took off 0 bases at V and 1 base at J, with 5 bases between the two ends. Germline V gene lookup returns CDR1 SGHRS and CDR2 YFSETQ. CDR3 length: 14 amino acids.